These 21 T cell receptor beta chains were all obtained from the same sample, sequenced in a study of T cell repertoires in cytomegalovirus infection. TCRdb re-called the reads with MiXCR, one entry per CDR3 protein. This table has 170,000 or so distinct CDR3 sequences, approximately 15% appearing once. Material for sequencing was PBMCs. These receptors all come from a human donor in good health (CMV status not recorded). Some clones in this sample may be carry-over from other donors' samples.

This clonotype came up many times. This sequence joins TRBV28 and TRBJ2-5; TRBD2 matches at 8 bases. J was trimmed by 5 bases and V by 6 bases; bases with no gene match: 14. Germline-derived CDR1 and CDR2 are MDHEN and SYDVKM. The CDR3 covers 16 residues. Here the CDR3 reads CASSPRGSGSTETQYF. As DNA, the CDR3 is TGTGCCAGCAGCCCCCGGGGGAGCGGGAGTACTGAGACCCAGTACTTC.

This clonotype was counted between two and nine times. The V call is TRBV29-1, the J call TRBJ2-4; D uncertain. V lost 7 bases to trimming and J lost 5 bases, with 12 bases between them. Germline V lookup: CDR1 SQVTM, CDR2 ANQGSEA. The CDR3 runs 12 residues. Written as DNA, the CDR3 is TGCAGCGCCCACGGTGGGGAAAACATTCAGTACTTC. It translates to CSAHGGENIQYF.

This clonotype occurred a few times. The chain is built from TRBV12-3 or TRBV12-4 and TRBJ2-1, with 8 positions matching TRBD1. V was pared by 4 bases and J by 9 bases, with 5 bases of the junction left unmatched. This CDR3 comprises 13 residues. CDR3 in amino acids: CASSSTGDGEQFF. The CDR3 nucleotides read TGTGCCAGCAGTTCGACAGGGGACGGTGAGCAGTTCTTC.

This clonotype occurred many times. V and J are TRBV12-5 and TRBJ1-3; 7 nucleotides align to TRBD1. The length of the CDR3 is 16 residues. Germline V CDR1 and CDR2: LGHNT, FRNRAP. Losses at the gene ends were 4 bases for V and 0 bases for J; bases not matched to a gene: 6. CDR3: CASGSGQLDSGNTIYF. The CDR3 bases are TGTGCTAGTGGTTCGGGACAGCTGGACTCTGGAAACACCATATATTTT.

This clonotype was found a few times. The genes are TRBV6-5 and TRBJ1-3, with a tentative D call TRBD1 (5 bases). With 7 bases removed from V and 3 bases from J, the gap between germline ends came to 10 bases. Germline V CDR1 and CDR2: MNHEY, SVGAGI. This CDR3 has 13 residues. Here the CDR3 reads CASTGTDGNTIYF. The CDR3 DNA reads TGTGCCAGCACCGGGACTGATGGAAACACCATATATTTT.

This clonotype was observed at least ten times. The chain recombines TRBV7-3 with TRBJ1-1, with 8 bases aligning to TRBD1. In germline, CDR1 is SGHTA, CDR2 FQGTGA. The CDR3 totals 14 residues. With 4 bases clipped from V and 3 bases from J, the junction kept 4 bases outside the gene matches. DNA of the CDR3: TGTGCCAGCAGCTGGGACAGGTCATACACTGAAGCTTTCTTT. Translation: CASSWDRSYTEAFF.

At least ten counts were recorded for this clonotype. The chain joins TRBV19 to TRBJ2-2, with D possibly TRBD1 on 6 matching bases. This CDR3 comprises 14 residues. Germline V gene sequence: CDR1 LNHDA, CDR2 SQIVND (reference sequence). The V end was cut by 5 bases, the J end by 4 bases, with 11 bases between. DNA of the CDR3: TGTGCCAGTAGTCCAGGGGCGCGCACCGGGGAGCTGTTTTTT. Protein product: CASSPGARTGELFF.

The chain recombines TRBV20-1 with TRBJ2-2; D not certain. Germline assignment: CDR1 DFQATT and CDR2 SNEGSKA (reference sequence). Between the trimmed V and J ends, which lost 1 base and 0 bases, there was a span of 9 bases. The CDR3 length is 15 residues. CDR3 loop: CSARVPIANTGELFF. The CDR3 nucleotides read TGCAGTGCTAGAGTCCCCATCGCGAACACCGGGGAGCTGTTTTTT.

The sample holds many counts of this clonotype. The chain joins TRBV7-8 to TRBJ2-6, with a weak D call TRBD1 (5 bases). Trimming took off 4 bases at V and 4 bases at J, with 11 bases between the two ends. Germline V gives CDR1 SGHVS, CDR2 FQNEAQ. This CDR3 is 15 amino acids long. The chain's CDR3 is CASSYTGAGANVLTF. CDR3 bases: TGTGCCAGCAGCTACACAGGTGCCGGGGCCAACGTCCTGACTTTC. The full variable domain, in which reference TRBV7-8 and TRBJ2-6 provide the parts outside the CDR3, is GAGVSQSPRYKVAKRGQDVALRCDPISGHVSLFWYQQALGQGPEFLTYFQNEAQLDKSGLPSDRFFAERPEGSVSTLKIQRTQQEDSAVYLCASSYTGAGANVLTFGAGSRLTVL.

This clonotype has at least ten counts. The chain carries TRBV7-6 and TRBJ2-7; no firm D call. Trimming removed 4 bases at V and 5 bases at J, with 12 bases between. Germline values: CDR1 SGHVS, CDR2 FNYEAQ. CDR3 length: 13 amino acids. The CDR3 sequence is CASSSNAVNEQYV. The CDR3, as DNA: TGTGCCAGCAGCTCCAATGCGGTCAACGAGCAGTACGTC.

The table lists this clonotype with many counts. The rearrangement uses TRBV2 and TRBJ2-7; 7 bases match TRBD2. The trim removed 9 bases at V and 6 bases at J, leaving 14 bases unmatched. There are 14 residues in the CDR3. Germline V gives CDR1 SNHLY, CDR2 FYNNEI. DNA of the CDR3: TGTGCCAGAGGTTCAGCGGGGCCCCCTGGCGAGCAGTACTTC. It yields the protein CARGSAGPPGEQYF.

This clonotype was detected many times. V usage is TRBV12-5 and J usage is TRBJ1-5; D is undetermined. CDR1 is LGHNT and CDR2 is FRNRAP in the germline V gene. Trimming removed 1 base from V and 0 bases from J, with 7 bases in between. The CDR3 contains 15 residues. The CDR3 region is CASGLERNSNQPQHF. The CDR3 DNA reads as TGTGCTAGTGGTTTGGAGAGAAATAGCAATCAGCCCCAGCATTTT.

V usage is TRBV28 and J usage is TRBJ2-3; D is perhaps TRBD2 (6 bases). There are 11 residues in the CDR3. V gave up 2 bases and J gave up 10 bases, with 7 bases separating them. Germline assignment: CDR1 MDHEN and CDR2 SYDVKM. This CDR3 is CASSLGGSQYF. For the CDR3, the DNA is TGTGCCAGCAGTTTAGGGGGGTCGCAGTATTTT. The complete variable domain, with remaining parts taken from reference TRBV28 and TRBJ2-3, reads DVKVTQSSRYLVKRTGEKVFLECVQDMDHENMFWYRQDPGLGLRLIYFSYDVKMKEKGDIPEGYSVSREKKERFSLILESASTNQTSMYLCASSLGGSQYFGPGTRLTVL.

This rearrangement joins TRBV9 to TRBJ2-7; the match to TRBD2 covers 8 bases. The germline V gene has CDR1 SGDLS and CDR2 YYNGEE. This CDR3 is 14 amino acids long. Trimming at V came to 1 base and at J to 6 bases, leaving 6 bases not matched to a gene. This CDR3 reads CASSVRAGAGEQYF. The CDR3 region has the DNA TGTGCCAGCAGCGTAAGAGCGGGAGCCGGCGAGCAGTACTTC.

The chain links TRBV10-3 to TRBJ2-1; D call uncertain. The CDR3 spans 15 residues. V lost 2 bases and J lost 9, with 17 bases in between. Germline V gene data show CDR1 as ENHRY and CDR2 as SYGVKD. The CDR3 is CAISEATGTYGEQFF. DNA of the CDR3: TGTGCCATCAGTGAGGCAACGGGCACATATGGTGAGCAGTTCTTC.

This clonotype was seen ten or more times. J is TRBJ2-1 and V is TRBV12-3 or TRBV12-4; D might be TRBD1 or TRBD2, each matching 6 bases. V lost 6 bases and J lost 0, with 12 bases in between. CDR3 length: 15 residues. CDR3 residues: CASSGGFSSYNEQFF. The CDR3 coding sequence is TGTGCCAGCAGCGGGGGCTTCAGCTCCTACAATGAGCAGTTCTTC.

This clonotype has ten or more counts. The J gene is TRBJ1-5, the V gene TRBV2, with TRBD1 as a possible D gene (6 bases). Germline values: CDR1 SNHLY, CDR2 FYNNEI. Trimming took off 6 bases at V and 7 bases at J, with 10 bases between the two ends. The CDR3 has 12 residues. This CDR3 is CASRQGGQPQHF. CDR3 nucleotides: TGTGCCAGCAGACAGGGCGGGCAGCCCCAGCATTTT.

This clonotype was seen many times. The rearrangement uses TRBV7-9 and TRBJ2-7; 10 positions agree with TRBD2. CDR1 is SEHNR and CDR2 is FQNEAQ in the germline V gene (reference sequence). This CDR3 contains 17 residues. J gave up 2 bases and V 5 bases, and 12 bases lay outside the gene matches. The CDR3 nucleotides read TGTGCCAGCAGCGTCAATATAGCGGGAGGCCTGCCCTACGAGCAGTACTTC. This encodes CASSVNIAGGLPYEQYF.

This clonotype was picked up many times. The CDR3, as DNA: TGCAGCGTTGATTTCGGTCATCCTATTGGCTACACCTTC. This translates into CSVDFGHPIGYTF. The rearrangement links TRBV29-1 to TRBJ1-2; D gene uncertain. V lost 3 bases, J lost 7 bases, and 15 bases lay in between. Germline lookup yields CDR1 SQVTM and CDR2 ANQGSEA. The length of the CDR3 is 13 residues.

A single count supports this clonotype. The V and J genes are TRBV28 and TRBJ2-3, with TRBD2 matching over 8 bases. CDR3 size: 13 residues. V was pared by 8 bases and J by 5 bases, with 6 bases of the junction left unmatched. CDR1 MDHEN and CDR2 SYDVKM come from the germline V gene. CDR3 in DNA: TGTGCCAGCGTGCGGGAGGCATTAGATACGCAGTATTTT. Protein sequence: CASVREALDTQYF.

The chain uses TRBV20-1 and TRBJ2-5; 8 nucleotides align to TRBD1. The CDR3 has 17 residues. CDR1 and CDR2 from the germline V gene are DFQATT and SNEGSKA (reference sequence). Trimming at V came to 6 bases and at J to 3 bases, leaving 18 bases not matched to a gene. The CDR3 reads CSAARDSLGDRKETQYF. CDR3 bases: TGCAGTGCCGCCCGAGACTCGTTAGGGGACAGGAAAGAGACCCAGTACTTC.